The present T cell receptor (beta chain) was sequenced within a study of cytomegalovirus exposure and HLA in healthy donors. Findings of the study overall: Earlier analysis found most TCR beta V segments productive about 90% or about 30% of the time.

Worth noting for this clone: Its antigen is as yet unknown.

Germline V CDR1 and CDR2: MNHEY, SMNVEV (reference sequence). The V gene end was trimmed by 5 bases and the J gene end by 3 bases; junction bases not matched to a gene: 11. The CDR3 loop spans 17 amino acids. This PCR relied on a set of 60 Vbeta primers and 13 Jbeta primers. Method: immunoSEQ multiplex PCR; TCRdb's copy keeps in-frame clones and lacks some. The table records approximately 80,000 clones, roughly 75% of them present only once. V and J are TRBV27 and TRBJ1-1, with 11 positions matching TRBD1. What was sequenced was PBMCs. The clonotype comes from a man aged 55 to 69 in good health and CMV-seronegative. CDR3 amino acids: CASSPSGDRGWYTEAFF. The CDR3 nucleotides are TGTGCCAGCAGTCCATCAGGGGACAGGGGGTGGTACACTGAAGCTTTCTTT.